This paragraph reports one T cell receptor (beta chain). Its specificity is not known. This sample is part of a study of cytomegalovirus exposure and HLA in healthy donors. Study at large: Later, an analysis reported that the approximately 120 validation repertoires had used the same platform as the roughly 660 first-cohort repertoires.

V lost 4 bases, J lost 3 bases, and 15 bases stayed unmatched. The length of the CDR3 is 18 residues. Looked up from germline, CDR1 is GTSNPN and CDR2 is SVGIG (reference sequence). Points from the study as a whole: The TCR clusters that emerged in the first cohort tended, a later analysis found, to co-occur in the 110 or so validation repertoires. Specificity of a few CMV-associated chains for CMV antigens was verified in vitro. Whilst most TCR sequences proved rare, a subset of public TCRs occurred across many donors.

The table came from immunoSEQ multiplex PCR; TCRdb's copy has only in-frame clones and leaves some out. The sample consists of over 150,000 clones, 80% to 90% of them appearing once. The chain recombines TRBV30 with TRBJ1-4, with 9 bases matching TRBD1. Sequencing was done on a sample of PBMCs. The receptor was derived from a young man in good health and CMV-seropositive. CDR3 in DNA: TGTGCCTGGACGGGGGGGGACAGGGACTATCGGGCTAATGAAAAACTGTTTTTT. It translates to CAWTGGDRDYRANEKLFF.